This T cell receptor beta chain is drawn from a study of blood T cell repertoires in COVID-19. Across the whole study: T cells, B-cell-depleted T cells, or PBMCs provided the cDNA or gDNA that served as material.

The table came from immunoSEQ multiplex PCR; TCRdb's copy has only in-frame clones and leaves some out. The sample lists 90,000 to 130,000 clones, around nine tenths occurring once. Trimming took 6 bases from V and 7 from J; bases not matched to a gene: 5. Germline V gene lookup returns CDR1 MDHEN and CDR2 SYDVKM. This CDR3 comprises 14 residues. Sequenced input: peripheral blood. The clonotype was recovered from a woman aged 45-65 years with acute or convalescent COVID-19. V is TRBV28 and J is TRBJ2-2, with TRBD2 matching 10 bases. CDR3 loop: CASSPSGRGGELFF. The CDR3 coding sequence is TGTGCCAGCAGCCCTAGCGGGAGAGGCGGGGAGCTGTTTTTT.